The 27 T cell receptor beta chains below come from one sample, sequenced in a study of T cell responses to AZD1222 COVID-19 vaccine. Produced via immunoSEQ multiplex PCR; TCRdb's table is partial and in-frame only. The sample lists roughly 77,000 clones, about nine tenths occurring once. The source was peripheral blood, collected 28 days after the second AZD1222 dose. These TCRs come from an adult who received the AZD1222 COVID-19 vaccine.

This sequence joins TRBV12-3 or TRBV12-4 and TRBJ1-1; D not certain. Between the trimmed V and J ends, which lost 6 bases and 4 bases, there was a span of 12 bases. The CDR3 loop spans 13 amino acids. In nucleotides, the CDR3 is TGTGCCAGCAGCACCACCGAGGGCACTGAAGCTTTCTTT. Protein: CASSTTEGTEAFF.

The gene calls are TRBV7-3 and TRBJ2-1, with D perhaps TRBD2 (5 bases). The CDR3 has 13 residues. Germline CDR1 and CDR2: SGHTA and FQGTGA. V lost 6 bases and J 9 bases, leaving 15 bases between the germline ends. The CDR3, as DNA: TGTGCCAGCAGTTCCGACTGGGCGGGTGAGCAGTTCTTC. This sequence encodes CASSSDWAGEQFF.

The chain recombines TRBV3-1 (or the pseudogene TRBV3-2) with TRBJ1-5; perhaps TRBD1 as D (6 bases). V lost 4 bases to trimming and J lost 6 bases, with 13 bases between them. The germline gives CDR1 LGHDT, CDR2 YNNKEL (reference sequence). CDR3 size: 14 residues. CDR3 DNA: TGTGCCAGCAGCCTTTTCAGGGGCAGTCAGCCCCAGCATTTT. It translates to CASSLFRGSQPQHF.

The V gene is TRBV5-1, the J gene TRBJ1-3; D uncertain. The CDR3 extends over 14 amino acids. The V and J ends lost 0 bases and 0 bases respectively, with 4 bases between them. Germline CDR1 and CDR2: SGHRS and YFSETQ. CDR3 coding DNA: TGCGCCAGCAGCTTGGGGACCTCTGGAAACACCATATATTTT. Translating gives CASSLGTSGNTIYF. Drawing the rest from reference TRBV5-1 and TRBJ1-3, the complete variable domain is KAGVTQTPRYLIKTRGQQVTLSCSPISGHRSVSWYQQTPGQGLQFLFEYFSETQRNKGNFPGRFSGRQFSNSRSEMNVSTLELGDSALYLCASSLGTSGNTIYFGEGSWLTVV.

The chain uses TRBV7-9 and TRBJ2-1, with D possibly matching TRBD2 (5 bases). V was pared by 3 bases and J by 4 bases, with 10 bases between. This CDR3 has 14 amino acids. Germline loops: CDR1 SEHNR, CDR2 FQNEAQ (reference sequence). The CDR3 bases are TGTGCCAGCAGCTTCGCAGGCGGGTACAATGAGCAGTTCTTC. It translates to CASSFAGGYNEQFF. The full variable domain, its missing parts supplied by reference TRBV7-9 and TRBJ2-1, is DTGVSQNPRHKITKRGQNVTFRCDPISEHNRLYWYRQTLGQGPEFLTYFQNEAQLEKSRLLSDRFSAERPKGSFSTLEIQRTEQGDSAMYLCASSFAGGYNEQFFGPGTRLTVL.

The rearrangement joins TRBV30 to TRBJ2-5; D could derive from TRBD1 or TRBD2 (5 bases each). Germline CDR1 GTSNPN, CDR2 SVGIG (reference sequence). Trimming left V 4 bases short and J 5 bases short, with 8 bases between. This CDR3 is 11 amino acids long. The CDR3 DNA sequence: TGTGCCTGGACAGGGAGTGAGACCCAGTACTTC. Protein sequence: CAWTGSETQYF.

The rearrangement joins TRBV24-1 to TRBJ2-1, with 8 positions matching TRBD2. The germline CDR1 and CDR2 sequences are KGHDR and SFDVKD. This CDR3 region has 14 residues. Trimming at V came to 5 bases and at J to 9 bases, leaving 8 bases not matched to a gene. The CDR3 nucleotides read TGTGCCACCAGTGTCGGACTAGCTGCACGTGAGCAGTTCTTC. This codes for CATSVGLAAREQFF.

This chain joins TRBV7-3 and TRBJ2-1; TRBD2 agrees at 8 bases. J lost 9 bases, V lost 6 bases, and 16 bases had no gene match. The CDR3 contains 16 residues. Germline-derived CDR1 and CDR2 are SGHTA and FQGTGA. The DNA of the CDR3 is TGTGCCAGCAGTATTTTAGCGGGACCCGTAGTGGGTGAGCAGTTCTTC. This encodes CASSILAGPVVGEQFF. The full variable domain, with the rest looked up from reference TRBV7-3 and TRBJ2-1, is GAGVSQTPSNKVTEKGKYVELRCDPISGHTALYWYRQSLGQGPEFLIYFQGTGAADDSGLPNDRFFAVRPEGSVSTLKIQRTERGDSAVYLCASSILAGPVVGEQFFGPGTRLTVL.

This clone was seen a single time. This chain uses TRBV30 with TRBJ1-4; D remains ambiguous. Germline CDR1 and CDR2: GTSNPN and SVGIG (reference sequence). V was trimmed by 2 bases and J by 6 bases, leaving 4 bases between them. This CDR3 contains 11 residues. In DNA, the CDR3 is TGTGCCTGGAGTAGGGATGAAAAACTGTTTTTT. This encodes CAWSRDEKLFF.

The genes are TRBV4-3 and TRBJ1-2; no clear D gene. Germline V gene lookup returns CDR1 LGHNA and CDR2 YSLEER. The V end lost 3 bases, the J end lost 4 bases, and 15 bases lay between the germline ends. CDR3 length equals 15 residues. The CDR3 loop reads CASSQEAGPGYGYTF. The CDR3 DNA reads TGCGCCAGCAGCCAGGAGGCGGGTCCCGGCTATGGCTACACCTTC.

In this sample, this clone turned up a few times. The genes are TRBV14 and TRBJ1-6; D not resolved. Trimming shortened V by 3 bases and J by 8 bases, and 8 bases separated the two germline ends. The germline CDR1 and CDR2 sequences are SGHDN and FVKESK. The CDR3 has 13 amino acids. This CDR3 reads CASSQEFYSPLHF. The CDR3 DNA is TGTGCCAGCAGCCAGGAATTCTATTCACCCCTCCACTTT.

The chain is built from TRBV11-2 and TRBJ1-5; TRBD1 is a possible D gene (5 bases). The germline gives CDR1 SGHAT, CDR2 FQNNGV. The CDR3 has 15 amino acids. V lost 3 bases to trimming and J lost 2 bases, with 11 bases between them. This CDR3 reads CASSLNAGGNQPQHF. For the CDR3, the DNA is TGTGCCAGCAGCTTGAATGCGGGGGGCAATCAGCCCCAGCATTTT.

The chain is built from TRBV4-3 and TRBJ1-4; the D is unclear. The CDR3 is made up of 14 amino acids. The germline V gene has CDR1 LGHNA and CDR2 YSLEER. Between the trimmed V and J ends, which lost 3 bases and 8 bases, there was a span of 13 bases. The CDR3 DNA sequence: TGCGCCAGCAGCCAGTTGGGATCTGAAGAAAAACTGTTTTTT. This sequence encodes CASSQLGSEEKLFF.

V is TRBV5-4 and J is TRBJ2-3; 11 bases line up with TRBD2. The CDR3 has 15 residues. V lost 5 bases and J lost 6; bases outside the gene matches: 8. Germline V gives CDR1 SGHNT, CDR2 YYREEE (reference sequence). CDR3 bases: TGTGCCAGCAGTAGCGGGACTAGCGGCCCGGATACGCAGTATTTT. Translated: CASSSGTSGPDTQYF.

About this clone itself: At one end, the junction sequence differs from germline, possibly due to a read error. The chain joins TRBV3-1 (or the pseudogene TRBV3-2) to TRBJ2-7; 7 positions agree with TRBD2. The CDR3 covers 12 residues. The germline CDR1 and CDR2 sequences are LGHDT and YNNKEL (reference sequence). CDR3 in DNA: TGTGCCAGCAGCCAAGAATCCGGACTAGTGTTCTTC. It codes for CASSQESGLVFF.

The chain has TRBV19 and TRBJ2-2, with a tentative D call TRBD1 (5 bases). V gave up 7 bases and J gave up 7 bases, with 13 bases separating them. This CDR3 is 13 amino acids long. In germline, CDR1 is LNHDA, CDR2 SQIVND (reference sequence). The CDR3 is CASKRTYDGELFF. The CDR3 nucleotides read TGTGCCAGTAAGAGGACATATGACGGGGAGCTGTTTTTT.

The J gene is TRBJ1-1, the V gene TRBV19, with D possibly being TRBD1 (6 bases). The CDR3 is made up of 13 amino acids. The V and J ends lost 6 bases and 2 bases respectively, with 10 bases between them. Germline values: CDR1 LNHDA, CDR2 SQIVND (reference sequence). Here the CDR3 DNA reads TGTGCCAGTAGGAGGGACACCAACACTGAAGCTTTCTTT. Residues: CASRRDTNTEAFF. The entire variable domain, with the rest obtained from reference TRBV19 and TRBJ1-1, is as follows: DGGITQSPKYLFRKEGQNVTLSCEQNLNHDAMYWYRQDPGQGLRLIYYSQIVNDFQKGDIAEGYSVSREKKESFPLTVTSAQKNPTAFYLCASRRDTNTEAFFGQGTRLTVV.

This chain uses TRBV7-9 with TRBJ1-1; D is unclear. The CDR3 length is 15 residues. The germline CDR1 and CDR2 sequences are SEHNR and FQNEAQ (reference sequence). Trimming took off 3 bases at V and 1 base at J, with 12 bases between the two ends. The CDR3 DNA reads as TGTGCCAGCAGCTTCGGGGTCGGGAGGAACACTGAAGCTTTCTTT. This encodes CASSFGVGRNTEAFF.

DNA for the CDR3: TGTGCCAGCAGACCTACCGGGACAGGGGTCTACGAGCAGTACTTC. This sequence encodes CASRPTGTGVYEQYF. The genes are TRBV6-2 or TRBV6-3 and TRBJ2-7, with 10 bases aligning to TRBD1. V dropped 6 bases and J dropped 3; count of bases not matched to a gene: 8. Per germline, CDR1 MNHEY and CDR2 SVGEGT. CDR3 length: 15 amino acids.

The chain joins TRBV5-1 to TRBJ1-4, with TRBD1 matching over 8 bases. The ends lost 0 bases at V and 8 bases at J; junction bases unmatched: 9. There are 16 residues in the CDR3. In germline, CDR1 is SGHRS, CDR2 YFSETQ. CDR3 nucleotide sequence: TGCGCCAGCAGCTTGGTTCCTGGACAGGGAGGGGAAAAACTGTTTTTT. Protein product: CASSLVPGQGGEKLFF. Filled out from reference TRBV5-1 and TRBJ1-4, the complete variable domain reads KAGVTQTPRYLIKTRGQQVTLSCSPISGHRSVSWYQQTPGQGLQFLFEYFSETQRNKGNFPGRFSGRQFSNSRSEMNVSTLELGDSALYLCASSLVPGQGGEKLFFGSGTQLSVL.

V is TRBV19 and J is TRBJ1-5; TRBD1 agrees at 7 bases. This CDR3 region has 13 residues. The J segment lost 6 bases and the V segment lost 6 bases, leaving 5 bases of the junction unmatched. Germline V gene data show CDR1 as LNHDA and CDR2 as SQIVND (reference sequence). For the CDR3, the DNA is TGTGCCAGTAGCACAGGGGCGGGTCAGCCCCAGCATTTT. Amino acids: CASSTGAGQPQHF.

This rearrangement joins TRBV18 to TRBJ2-7, with 8 bases identical to TRBD2. CDR3 length equals 14 residues. V lost 3 bases and J lost 3; bases outside the gene matches: 4. The germline gives CDR1 KGHSH, CDR2 LQKENI. CDR3 sequence reads: CASSPREAGYEQYF. CDR3 nucleotide sequence: TGTGCCAGCTCACCGCGGGAGGCAGGCTACGAGCAGTACTTC.

The V and J genes are TRBV12-3 or TRBV12-4 and TRBJ2-7, with D perhaps assigned TRBD1 or TRBD2 (5 bases each). The CDR3 is 13 residues long. Trimming left V 6 bases short and J 8 bases short, with 17 bases between. The CDR3 DNA reads as TGTGCCAGCAGCCCCGGGACCCACGGGCAGCAGTACTTC. It is translated as CASSPGTHGQQYF.

The genes are TRBV7-6 and TRBJ2-1, with D perhaps TRBD1 or TRBD2 (5 bases each). Germline V CDR1 and CDR2: SGHVS, FNYEAQ. Trimming removed 5 bases at V and 7 bases at J, with 21 bases between. The CDR3 totals 16 residues. CDR3 loop: CASSTQTLEWGNEQFF. The CDR3 DNA reads as TGTGCCAGCAGCACCCAGACCCTAGAGTGGGGGAATGAGCAGTTCTTC. The full variable domain, in which reference TRBV7-6 and TRBJ2-1 provide the parts outside the CDR3, is GAGVSQSPRYKVTKRGQDVALRCDPISGHVSLYWYRQALGQGPEFLTYFNYEAQQDKSGLPNDRFSAERPEGSISTLTIQRTEQRDSAMYRCASSTQTLEWGNEQFFGPGTRLTVL.

This chain joins TRBV7-6 and TRBJ2-7; TRBD1 agrees at 8 bases. The V gene's germline CDR1 is SGHVS and CDR2 FNYEAQ. Trimming took 1 base from V and 6 from J; bases not matched to a gene: 11. The CDR3 runs to 16 residues. The CDR3 is CASSLVGQGGVGEQYF. CDR3 DNA: TGTGCCAGCAGCTTAGTTGGACAGGGCGGAGTAGGCGAGCAGTACTTC.

The chain has TRBV6-1 and TRBJ2-1; D is perhaps TRBD1 or TRBD2 (5 bases each). The CDR3 spans 16 residues. Germline V gene lookup returns CDR1 MNHNS and CDR2 SASEGT. V dropped 3 bases and J dropped 6 bases, with 18 bases sitting between them. CDR3 nucleotides: TGTGCCAGCAGTGATAGGGACCCCACCCACCCCAATGAGCAGTTCTTC. It yields the protein CASSDRDPTHPNEQFF.

In nucleotides, the CDR3 is TGCGCCAGCAGCCAAGGGTTTGCTGGGGGCCGTCAGCCCCAGCATTTT. This gives the protein CASSQGFAGGRQPQHF. The gene calls are TRBV4-3 and TRBJ1-5, with TRBD1 as a possible D gene (6 bases). The germline gives CDR1 LGHNA, CDR2 YSLEER. The CDR3 extends over 16 amino acids. Trimming pared 1 base from V and 6 bases from J, leaving 16 bases between.